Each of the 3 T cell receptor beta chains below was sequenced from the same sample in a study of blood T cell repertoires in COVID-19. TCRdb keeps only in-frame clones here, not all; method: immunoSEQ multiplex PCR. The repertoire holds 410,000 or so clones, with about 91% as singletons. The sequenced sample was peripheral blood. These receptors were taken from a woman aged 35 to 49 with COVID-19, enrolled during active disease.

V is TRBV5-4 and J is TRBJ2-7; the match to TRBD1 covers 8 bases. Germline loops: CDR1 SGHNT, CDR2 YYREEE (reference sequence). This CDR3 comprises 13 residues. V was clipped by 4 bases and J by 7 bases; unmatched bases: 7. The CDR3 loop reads CASSMTGAGEQYF. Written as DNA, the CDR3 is TGTGCCAGCAGCATGACAGGGGCCGGGGAGCAGTACTTC.

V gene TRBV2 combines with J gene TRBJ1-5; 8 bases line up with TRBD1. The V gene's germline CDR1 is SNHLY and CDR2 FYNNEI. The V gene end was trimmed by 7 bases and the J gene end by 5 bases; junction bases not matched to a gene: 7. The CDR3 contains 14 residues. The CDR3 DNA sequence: TGTGCCAGCAAGGGGATACAGGGGGATCAGCCCCAGCATTTT. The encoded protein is CASKGIQGDQPQHF.

The CDR3 DNA sequence: TGTGCCTGGAGTTCTCGGACAGGGGAGGCGGTTCGCTATGGCTACACCTTC. Amino acids: CAWSSRTGEAVRYGYTF. This rearrangement joins TRBV30 to TRBJ1-2; 9 nucleotides line up with TRBD1. The trim removed 2 bases at V and 4 bases at J, leaving 14 bases unmatched. The CDR3 extends over 17 amino acids. Germline assignment: CDR1 GTSNPN and CDR2 SVGIG (reference sequence). The full variable domain, completed using reference TRBV30 and TRBJ1-2, is SQTIHQWPATLVQPVGSPLSLECTVEGTSNPNLYWYRQAAGRGLQLLFYSVGIGQISSEVPQNLSASRPQDRQFILSSKKLLLSDSGFYLCAWSSRTGEAVRYGYTFGSGTRLTVV.